Presented here are 17 T cell receptor beta chains from one specimen sequenced in a study of beta chain features in type 1 diabetes. Expressed TCRB transcripts got sequenced, as all isolated RNA was reverse transcribed. Assay: immunoSEQ multiplex PCR; the TCRdb copy retains only in-frame clones and omits some. The profile shows some 160,000 clones, approximately 8.4% of them singletons. The sequencing sample was made of central memory CD4+ T cells from blood. Receptors originate from a woman younger than 30 in good health.

In its sample, this clone was seen a few times. The rearrangement joins TRBV5-1 to TRBJ1-2; TRBD1 is a possible D gene (5 bases). Trimming left V 0 bases short and J 14 bases short, with 17 bases between. CDR3 length: 13 residues. Germline CDR1 is SGHRS and CDR2 is YFSETQ. The CDR3 sequence is CASSLDLGLPGTF. The CDR3 nucleotides are TGCGCCAGCAGCTTGGATTTGGGACTCCCGGGGACCTTC.

The chain couples TRBV30 to TRBJ2-7, with TRBD2 matching over 7 bases. This CDR3 spans 12 amino acids. Looked up from germline, CDR1 is GTSNPN and CDR2 is SVGIG (reference sequence). Germline trimming cut 4 bases from V and 7 bases from J; bases unmatched to any gene: 7. In nucleotides, the CDR3 is TGTGCCTGGAAGGGACGGCGGGGGGAGCAGTACTTC. Residues: CAWKGRRGEQYF.

Concerning this clone: The sample carries other DNA sequences with the same CDR3. The gene calls are TRBV19 and TRBJ1-2; 8 positions agree with TRBD1. Germline V gene data show CDR1 as LNHDA and CDR2 as SQIVND (reference sequence). The CDR3 loop spans 13 amino acids. J gave up 5 bases and V 5 bases, and 4 bases lay outside the gene matches. The CDR3 reads CASSPGQGYGYTF. CDR3 DNA sequence: TGTGCCAGTAGTCCTGGACAGGGTTATGGCTACACCTTC.

This clone showed up just a few times. The rearrangement joins TRBV12-5 to TRBJ2-3; perhaps TRBD1 as D (6 bases). The V and J ends lost 5 bases and 1 base respectively, with 7 bases between them. The germline gives CDR1 LGHNT, CDR2 FRNRAP. This CDR3 is 13 amino acids long. The CDR3 loop is CASGPGGTDTQYF. The CDR3 DNA follows: TGTGCTAGTGGTCCAGGGGGCACAGATACGCAGTATTTT.

This rearrangement joins TRBV7-2 to TRBJ2-5; D gene ambiguous. Germline CDR1 reads SGHTA; CDR2 reads FQGNSA. The CDR3 extends over 14 amino acids. V lost 0 bases, J lost 1 base, and 6 bases lay in between. The CDR3 nucleotides read TGTGCCAGCAGCTTAGCACGTAGCCAAGAGACCCAGTACTTC. Translating gives CASSLARSQETQYF.

In its sample, this clone was seen a few times. The chain has TRBV5-1 and TRBJ1-1, with D uncertain. This CDR3 is 13 amino acids long. Germline loops: CDR1 SGHRS, CDR2 YFSETQ. The V end lost 4 bases, the J end lost 0 bases, and 7 bases lay between the germline ends. The CDR3 DNA reads as TGCGCCAGCAGCCAAGAGATGAACACTGAAGCTTTCTTT. As protein: CASSQEMNTEAFF. The whole variable domain, filled in from reference TRBV5-1 and TRBJ1-1, reads KAGVTQTPRYLIKTRGQQVTLSCSPISGHRSVSWYQQTPGQGLQFLFEYFSETQRNKGNFPGRFSGRQFSNSRSEMNVSTLELGDSALYLCASSQEMNTEAFFGQGTRLTVV.

This clone showed up just a few times. The V and J genes are TRBV4-3 and TRBJ1-1, with 10 bases identical to TRBD1. The germline V gene has CDR1 LGHNA and CDR2 YSLEER. This CDR3 is built from 16 residues. V shed 1 base, J shed 5 bases, and the junction held 7 bases outside the gene matches. For the CDR3, the DNA is TGCGCCAGCAGCCAAGTTGACAGGGGGCGAGGGACTGAAGCTTTCTTT. This encodes CASSQVDRGRGTEAFF.

The chain combines TRBV2 with TRBJ1-1; 10 nucleotides match TRBD1. J lost 3 bases, V lost 7 bases, and 5 bases had no gene match. From germline, CDR1 is SNHLY and CDR2 FYNNEI. The CDR3 contains 14 residues. This CDR3 reads CASKLTGGYTEAFF. CDR3 in DNA: TGTGCCAGCAAACTGACAGGGGGCTACACTGAAGCTTTCTTT.

This clone was seen only a few times. Relative to the germline gene, one junction end is altered; a read error may explain this. V gene TRBV19 combines with J gene TRBJ2-7, with 9 bases fitting TRBD1. CDR1 is LNHDA, CDR2 SQIVND, per germline (reference sequence). CDR3 length: 15 residues. CDR3 DNA: TGTGCCAGCAGTACGCCGGGACAGGGTAACCACGAGCAGTACTTC. Translating gives CASSTPGQGNHEQYF.

This clone showed up many times. V is TRBV14 and J is TRBJ1-6; 8 nucleotides line up with TRBD1. Germline values: CDR1 SGHDN, CDR2 FVKESK. This CDR3 has 15 residues. The V gene end was trimmed by 4 bases and the J gene end by 9 bases; junction bases not matched to a gene: 8. The CDR3 region has the DNA TGTGCCAGCAGCCTCAGGGGGCCGTTCGGTTCACCCCTCCACTTT. Amino acids: CASSLRGPFGSPLHF.

The rearrangement joins TRBV7-6 to TRBJ2-1, with TRBD2 matching over 7 bases. The CDR3 runs 15 residues. Germline V gene lookup returns CDR1 SGHVS and CDR2 FNYEAQ. J was trimmed by 0 bases and V by 6 bases; bases with no gene match: 5. The CDR3 DNA reads as TGTGCCAGCAGTCGGGAGGAGGGCTCCTACAATGAGCAGTTCTTC. This encodes CASSREEGSYNEQFF.

This clone was detected only a few times. V gene TRBV7-9 combines with J gene TRBJ2-7; TRBD2 might be the D (6 bases). CDR1 and CDR2 from the germline V gene are SEHNR and FQNEAQ (reference sequence). The CDR3 runs 13 residues. The germline V and J ends were trimmed by 1 base and 6 bases, with 10 bases remaining between them. DNA of the CDR3: TGTGCCAGCAGCTTAGGACTAGGAGGCGAGCAGTACTTC. Its translation is CASSLGLGGEQYF. The full variable domain, in which reference TRBV7-9 and TRBJ2-7 provide the parts outside the CDR3, is DTGVSQNPRHKITKRGQNVTFRCDPISEHNRLYWYRQTLGQGPEFLTYFQNEAQLEKSRLLSDRFSAERPKGSFSTLEIQRTEQGDSAMYLCASSLGLGGEQYFGPGTRLTVT.

CDR3 coding DNA: TGTGCCAGCTCCCAAAGGAGGGCGGACCAAGAGACCCAGTACTTC. This gives the protein CASSQRRADQETQYF. The chain employs TRBV18 and TRBJ2-5; D perhaps matches TRBD2 (6 bases). CDR1 is KGHSH, CDR2 LQKENI, per germline. The CDR3 contains 15 residues. V was shortened by 6 bases and J by 0 bases, with 14 bases between the two germline ends. The full variable domain, completed using reference TRBV18 and TRBJ2-5, is NAGVMQNPRHLVRRRGQEARLRCSPMKGHSHVYWYRQLPEEGLKFMVYLQKENIIDESGMPKERFSAEFPKEGPSILRIQQVVRGDSAAYFCASSQRRADQETQYFGPGTRLLVL.

This clone showed up just a few times. This chain links TRBV11-2 with TRBJ2-1; 11 positions agree with TRBD2. The junction had 8 bases not matched to a gene; V was cut back by 0 bases and J by 4 bases. The germline V gene has CDR1 SGHAT and CDR2 FQNNGV. This CDR3 spans 18 amino acids. The CDR3 loop reads CASSLDRLAGGLYNEQFF. CDR3 nucleotides: TGTGCCAGCAGCTTAGATCGGCTAGCGGGGGGACTTTACAATGAGCAGTTCTTC.

This clone was recorded a few times. The gene calls are TRBV30 and TRBJ2-3, with 7 nucleotides matching TRBD2. Looked up from germline, CDR1 is GTSNPN and CDR2 is SVGIG (reference sequence). V was pared by 3 bases and J by 0 bases, with 3 bases of the junction left unmatched. The CDR3 runs 14 residues. This CDR3 reads CAWRTAGSTDTQYF. The CDR3 DNA sequence: TGTGCCTGGAGGACAGCGGGAAGCACAGATACGCAGTATTTT.

This clone was seen a few times. The gene calls are TRBV7-9 and TRBJ2-3; D is unclear. CDR1 is SEHNR and CDR2 is FQNEAQ in the germline V gene (reference sequence). CDR3 length equals 12 residues. Trimming removed 5 bases from V and 4 bases from J, with 7 bases in between. The chain's CDR3 is CASSPVADTQYF. CDR3 nucleotide sequence: TGTGCCAGCAGCCCGGTAGCAGATACGCAGTATTTT.

The V and J genes are TRBV29-1 and TRBJ2-5; tentatively, D is TRBD2 (5 bases). Germline V gene sequence: CDR1 SQVTM, CDR2 ANQGSEA. The ends were cut back, 5 bases at V and 3 bases at J, with 13 bases in the middle. The CDR3 loop spans 13 amino acids. Written as DNA, the CDR3 is TGCAGCGTTCAGTCACCGAGGGAAGAGACCCAGTACTTC. Residues: CSVQSPREETQYF.